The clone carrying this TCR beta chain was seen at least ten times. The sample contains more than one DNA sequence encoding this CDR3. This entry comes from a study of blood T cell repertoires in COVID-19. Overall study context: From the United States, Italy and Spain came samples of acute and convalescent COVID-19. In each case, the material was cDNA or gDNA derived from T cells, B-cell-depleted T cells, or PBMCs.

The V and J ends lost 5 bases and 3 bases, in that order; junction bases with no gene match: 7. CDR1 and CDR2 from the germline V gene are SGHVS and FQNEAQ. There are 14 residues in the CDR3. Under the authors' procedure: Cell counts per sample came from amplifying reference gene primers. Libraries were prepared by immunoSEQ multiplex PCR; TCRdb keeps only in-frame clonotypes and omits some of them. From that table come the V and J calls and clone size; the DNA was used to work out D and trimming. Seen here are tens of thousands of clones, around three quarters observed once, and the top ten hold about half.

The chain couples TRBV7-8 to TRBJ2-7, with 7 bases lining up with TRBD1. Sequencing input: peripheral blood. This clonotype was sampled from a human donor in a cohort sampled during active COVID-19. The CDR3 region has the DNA TGTGCCAGCAGCCCGAGGGACAGTAGCTACGAGCAGTACTTC. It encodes CASSPRDSSYEQYF.